A single sample gave rise to the 30 T cell receptor beta chains below, sequenced in a study of radiotherapy plus CTLA-4 blockade in lung cancer. The repertoire was sequenced with immunoSEQ multiplex PCR; TCRdb's copy has only in-frame clones and lacks some. The profile covers about 87,000 clones, with approximately 86% appearing a single time and 15% to 20% taken by the ten largest. This material consisted of peripheral blood, taken from a patient treated with radiotherapy plus ipilimumab. The receptors come from a human donor with non-small cell lung cancer that progressed on radiotherapy plus ipilimumab.

This clone was recorded only once. The same CDR3 arises from other DNA sequences in this sample as well. The J gene is TRBJ2-3, the V gene TRBV29-1, with 7 bases aligning to TRBD2. The CDR3 spans 14 residues. Germline loops: CDR1 SQVTM, CDR2 ANQGSEA. The J segment lost 1 base and the V segment lost 4 bases, leaving 5 bases of the junction unmatched. The CDR3 nucleotides read TGCAGCGTTGGTCGGGGGGTGGGCACAGATACGCAGTATTTT. It is translated as CSVGRGVGTDTQYF.

J is TRBJ2-5 and V is TRBV5-1; 7 nucleotides agree with TRBD1. CDR1 is SGHRS and CDR2 is YFSETQ in the germline V gene. The CDR3 totals 13 residues. J gave up 4 bases and V 3 bases, and 3 bases lay outside the gene matches. In DNA form, the CDR3 reads TGCGCCAGCAGCTATTCAGGGGGAGAGACCCAGTACTTC. It translates to CASSYSGGETQYF.

This chain links TRBV7-2 with TRBJ1-1, with D hard to call. The CDR3 consists of 14 residues. Germline values: CDR1 SGHTA, CDR2 FQGNSA. V shed 2 bases and J shed 4 bases, with 11 bases lying between them. The CDR3 bases are TGTGCCAGCAGCTTAAGTGGGTTAAGCACTGAAGCTTTCTTT. Translated: CASSLSGLSTEAFF.

This clone was observed a single time. The chain couples TRBV15 to TRBJ1-2; TRBD1 aligns across 7 bases. The junction had 13 bases not matched to a gene; V was cut back by 5 bases and J by 7 bases. The CDR3 runs to 15 residues. The V gene's germline CDR1 is LNHNV and CDR2 YYDKDF (reference sequence). Here the CDR3 DNA reads TGTGCCACCAGCCCCGATGGGGGGTCAGGGGGTGGCTACACCTTC. This sequence encodes CATSPDGGSGGGYTF.

The chain uses TRBV2 and TRBJ1-2, with TRBD1 matching 9 bases. CDR3 length: 14 amino acids. In germline, CDR1 is SNHLY, CDR2 FYNNEI. V shed 9 bases, J shed 4 bases, and the junction held 9 bases outside the gene matches. Here the CDR3 reads CARLPRDRVYGYTF. Written as DNA, the CDR3 is TGTGCCAGATTACCCCGGGACAGGGTCTATGGCTACACCTTC.

This chain uses TRBV5-4 with TRBJ2-2, with D possibly being TRBD2 (6 bases). Germline V gives CDR1 SGHNT, CDR2 YYREEE (reference sequence). This CDR3 is built from 11 residues. CDR3 sequence: CGMGGTGELFF. The CDR3 DNA follows: TGTGGCATGGGGGGCACCGGGGAGCTGTTTTTT.

The rearrangement joins TRBV30 to TRBJ1-1, with a possible D match to TRBD1 (6 bases). The germline V gene has CDR1 GTSNPN and CDR2 SVGIG (reference sequence). The CDR3 extends over 18 amino acids. With 0 bases removed from V and 1 base from J, the gap between germline ends came to 21 bases. The DNA of the CDR3 is TGTGCCTGGAGTGTACGTTTTAGGGGGTTCAGGGGGAACACTGAAGCTTTCTTT. It specifies CAWSVRFRGFRGNTEAFF.

This clone was picked up one time. The rearrangement links TRBV11-3 to TRBJ2-1; 8 nucleotides match TRBD1. The CDR3 is 11 amino acids. Germline-derived CDR1 and CDR2 are SGHNT and YENEEA. V lost 5 bases to trimming and J lost 13 bases; unmatched junction nucleotides: 4. CDR3 nucleotides: TGTGCCAGCAGCAAAACAGGGGGACAGTTCTTC. Amino acid sequence: CASSKTGGQFF.

This clone has only one observation. This chain uses TRBV2 with TRBJ1-6; D uncertain. The CDR3 is 15 residues long. The V end lost 7 bases, the J end lost 2 bases, and 12 bases lay between the germline ends. The germline CDR1 and CDR2 sequences are SNHLY and FYNNEI. CDR3 coding DNA: TGTGCCAGCATTACTGGGATTCCCTATAATTCACCCCTCCACTTT. It codes for CASITGIPYNSPLHF.

The gene calls are TRBV13 and TRBJ1-4; TRBD1 matches 7 bases. The CDR3 runs 15 residues. Germline CDR1 reads PRHDT; CDR2 reads FYEKMQ (reference sequence). V was clipped by 0 bases and J by 9 bases; unmatched bases: 7. The CDR3 protein is CASSLGPQGVKKLFF. In DNA, the CDR3 is TGTGCCAGCAGCTTAGGGCCTCAGGGGGTGAAAAAACTGTTTTTT.

The chain combines TRBV7-3 with TRBJ2-1; 7 nucleotides match TRBD2. The V and J ends lost 2 bases and 14 bases, in that order; junction bases with no gene match: 15. The CDR3 runs 15 residues. Germline V lookup: CDR1 SGHTA, CDR2 FQGTGA. The CDR3 DNA sequence: TGTGCCAGCAGCTTAGCGCCTAGCGGATACGACGAGAAGTTCTTC. It codes for CASSLAPSGYDEKFF.

This clone has a single count. V gene TRBV14 combines with J gene TRBJ2-1; 11 nucleotides line up with TRBD2. Germline trimming cut 1 base from V and 8 bases from J; bases unmatched to any gene: 7. The CDR3 runs 16 residues. Per germline, CDR1 SGHDN and CDR2 FVKESK. CDR3 amino acids: CASSQARLAGLDEQFF. CDR3 DNA sequence: TGTGCCAGCAGCCAAGCGAGACTAGCGGGGCTGGATGAGCAGTTCTTC.

The count of this clone is one. The rearrangement uses TRBV30 and TRBJ2-7; tentatively, D is TRBD1 or TRBD2 (5 bases each). The germline CDR1 and CDR2 sequences are GTSNPN and SVGIG (reference sequence). CDR3 length: 12 amino acids. Deletions cut 2 bases from V and 4 bases from J, with 9 bases between. The CDR3 DNA sequence: TGTGCCTGGAGTCGGGGCCTTTACGAGCAGTACTTC. Encoded protein: CAWSRGLYEQYF.

The chain recombines TRBV5-1 with TRBJ2-1, with TRBD2 identical over 11 bases. V was clipped by 7 bases and J by 1 base; unmatched bases: 4. This CDR3 region has 15 residues. CDR1 SGHRS and CDR2 YFSETQ come from the germline V gene. CDR3 in DNA: TGCGCCAGCGGTAGCGGGAGGGTTTCCTACAATGAGCAGTTCTTC. This codes for CASGSGRVSYNEQFF.

The chain recombines TRBV25-1 with TRBJ1-2; possibly TRBD1 for D (5 bases). V was cut by 1 base and J by 4 bases, with 13 bases left in between. There are 15 residues in the CDR3. Germline loops: CDR1 MGHDK, CDR2 SYGVNS. DNA for the CDR3: TGTGCCAGCAGTGAATCCTGGGCAGGGACCTATGGCTACACCTTC. Translation gives CASSESWAGTYGYTF.

This sequence joins TRBV11-2 and TRBJ1-4; unclear D gene. The CDR3 covers 15 residues. Germline-derived CDR1 and CDR2 are SGHAT and FQNNGV. Trimming left V 0 bases short and J 8 bases short, with 13 bases between. DNA of the CDR3: TGTGCCAGCAGCTTAGATCCCCTCCTGTTCGAAAAACTGTTTTTT. Its translation: CASSLDPLLFEKLFF.

The V gene is TRBV14, the J gene TRBJ1-1, with D maybe TRBD1 (6 bases). V dropped 4 bases and J dropped 1 base, with 10 bases sitting between them. The CDR3 is 14 residues long. Looked up from germline, CDR1 is SGHDN and CDR2 is FVKESK. The DNA of the CDR3 is TGTGCCAGCAGCCTTTTGACAGGGAACACTGAAGCTTTCTTT. Protein: CASSLLTGNTEAFF.

This rearrangement joins TRBV19 to TRBJ1-5, with D uncertain. CDR3 length: 16 residues. Germline loops: CDR1 LNHDA, CDR2 SQIVND (reference sequence). V was trimmed by 5 bases and J by 3 bases, leaving 17 bases between them. The CDR3 region has the DNA TGTGCCAGTAGTGAGATAACGGGATCGAACAATCAGCCCCAGCATTTT. This encodes CASSEITGSNNQPQHF.

This chain links TRBV19 with TRBJ1-4; D unresolved. The germline V gene encodes CDR1 LNHDA and CDR2 SQIVND (reference sequence). The CDR3 has 15 residues. The germline V and J ends were trimmed by 4 bases and 6 bases, with 15 bases remaining between them. The CDR3 coding sequence is TGTGCCAGTAGTACGCGGTCGGTCGCGGATGAAAAACTGTTTTTT. Amino acid sequence: CASSTRSVADEKLFF.

V is TRBV6-4 and J is TRBJ1-1; 9 positions agree with TRBD1. CDR1 and CDR2 from the germline V gene are MRHNA and SNTAGT. The CDR3 length is 14 residues. The V segment lost 6 bases and the J segment 4 bases; nucleotides outside the gene matches: 6. The CDR3 protein is CASRRTGEGTEAFF. DNA of the CDR3: TGTGCCAGCAGGCGGACAGGGGAGGGCACTGAAGCTTTCTTT.

The chain couples TRBV6-4 to TRBJ2-1; TRBD1 matches at 10 bases. J gave up 0 bases and V 4 bases, and 9 bases lay outside the gene matches. The CDR3 totals 18 residues. Germline V CDR1 and CDR2: MRHNA, SNTAGT. The DNA for the CDR3 is TGTGCCAGCAGTGCCGGGACAGGGGTTAGCCACTCCTACAATGAGCAGTTCTTC. Translated: CASSAGTGVSHSYNEQFF.

This chain connects TRBV29-1 to TRBJ1-1, with D possibly matching TRBD1 (5 bases). V lost 7 bases, J lost 4 bases, and 13 bases lay in between. The CDR3 spans 12 residues. Germline V gene data show CDR1 as SQVTM and CDR2 as ANQGSEA. The CDR3 nucleotides are TGCAGCGGGGGAGGGGCGGTCACTGAAGCTTTCTTT. Translation: CSGGGAVTEAFF.

Details on this clone: One end of the junction varies from germline; a read error may be responsible. The gene calls are TRBV7-7 and TRBJ2-1; TRBD2 matches at 10 bases. Germline-derived CDR1 and CDR2 are SSHAT and FNYEAQ (reference sequence). The length of the CDR3 is 15 residues. CDR3: CASSTLAGPYNEQFF. The CDR3 bases are TGTGCTAGCAGCACACTAGCGGGACCATACAATGAGCAGTTCTTC. Using reference TRBV7-7 and TRBJ2-1 for the parts outside the CDR3, the full variable domain is GAGVSQSPRYKVTKRGQDVTLRCDPISSHATLYWYQQALGQGPEFLTYFNYEAQPDKSGLPSDRFSAERPEGSISTLTIQRTEQRDSAMYRCASSTLAGPYNEQFFGPGTRLTVL.

The chain employs TRBV7-2 and TRBJ2-3, with 10 positions matching TRBD2. Losses at the gene ends were 0 bases for V and 5 bases for J; bases not matched to a gene: 5. The CDR3 covers 16 residues. Germline V lookup: CDR1 SGHTA, CDR2 FQGNSA. The CDR3 DNA follows: TGTGCCAGCAGCTTAGCATCTAGCGGGAGTCGAGATACGCAGTATTTT. Translation gives CASSLASSGSRDTQYF.

For the CDR3, the DNA is TGTGCCAGCAGCTCAAGCCGGGACAGCCTCTATAGCAATCAGCCCCAGCATTTT. This sequence encodes CASSSSRDSLYSNQPQHF. This sequence joins TRBV13 and TRBJ1-5; 7 bases are a match to TRBD1. CDR1 is PRHDT and CDR2 is FYEKMQ in the germline V gene (reference sequence). Unmatched junction bases numbered 12, after V lost 4 bases and J lost 0 bases. This CDR3 region has 18 residues.

J is TRBJ1-5 and V is TRBV28, with D possibly being TRBD1 (6 bases). V lost 6 bases, J lost 0 bases, and 12 bases lay in between. The CDR3 is 15 amino acids. Germline assignment: CDR1 MDHEN and CDR2 SYDVKM. The CDR3 nucleotides read TGTGCCAGCAGAAAACAGGGATTTAGCAATCAGCCCCAGCATTTT. Amino acid sequence: CASRKQGFSNQPQHF.

Only one count was recorded for this clone. The gene calls are TRBV15 and TRBJ2-1; unclear D gene. This CDR3 spans 14 amino acids. Germline V gene data show CDR1 as LNHNV and CDR2 as YYDKDF (reference sequence). The V end lost 0 bases, the J end lost 2 bases, and 5 bases lay between the germline ends. The CDR3 sequence is CATSRDFPYNEQFF. As DNA, the CDR3 is TGTGCCACCAGCAGAGATTTCCCCTACAATGAGCAGTTCTTC.

This chain joins TRBV4-1 and TRBJ2-4; no definite D call. Germline V gene data show CDR1 as MGHRA and CDR2 as YSYEKL. The CDR3 extends over 12 amino acids. The V end lost 4 bases, the J end lost 8 bases, and 9 bases lay between the germline ends. This chain's CDR3 is CASSPDGYIQYF. Here the CDR3 DNA reads TGCGCCAGCAGCCCGGACGGCTACATTCAGTACTTC.

This sequence joins TRBV5-5 and TRBJ1-2; tentatively, D is TRBD1 (6 bases). CDR1 is SGHKS and CDR2 is YYEKEE in the germline V gene (reference sequence). V lost 0 bases, J lost 7 bases, and 10 bases lay in between. The CDR3 length is 13 residues. CDR3 sequence: CASSLGPGAGYTF. CDR3 coding DNA: TGTGCCAGCAGCTTGGGGCCGGGGGCTGGCTACACCTTC. The full variable domain, in which reference TRBV5-5 and TRBJ1-2 provide the parts outside the CDR3, is DAGVTQSPTHLIKTRGQQVTLRCSPISGHKSVSWYQQVLGQGPQFIFQYYEKEERGRGNFPDRFSARQFPNYSSELNVNALLLGDSALYLCASSLGPGAGYTFGSGTRLTVV.

The chain has TRBV12-5 and TRBJ2-1; maybe TRBD2 (5 bases). Trimming left V 2 bases short and J 5 bases short, with 13 bases between. The germline CDR1 and CDR2 sequences are LGHNT and FRNRAP. This CDR3 comprises 15 residues. The CDR3 nucleotides read TGTGCTAGTGGTTTGAGACCCCCCGGGGACAATGAGCAGTTCTTC. This encodes CASGLRPPGDNEQFF.